These 20 T cell receptor beta chains were sequenced from one sample in a study of type 1 and type 2 diabetes patients. Genomic DNA was the PCR template. A primer set of 30 forward and 13 reverse primers amplified the CDR3. Via MiXCR, TCRdb re-called the multiplex PCR reads, giving one row per CDR3 protein. The sample records some 250,000 distinct CDR3 sequences, roughly 50% being singletons. The sequenced sample was peripheral blood mononuclear cells (PBMCs). The receptors originated from a man between 18 and 35 years old with type 2 diabetes.

This clonotype was found a few times. V gene TRBV7-3 combines with J gene TRBJ2-1; possibly TRBD1 for D (8 bases). The CDR3 length is 17 residues. V was clipped by 5 bases and J by 1 base, with 18 bases between them. The germline V gene encodes CDR1 SGHTA and CDR2 FQGTGA. The CDR3 DNA reads as TGTGCCAGCAGCCCCCACAGGGGGGGTGTTTCCTACAATGAGCAGTTCTTC. Amino acids: CASSPHRGGVSYNEQFF.

The V call is TRBV6-6, the J call TRBJ1-1; 7 bases match TRBD1. The CDR3 covers 14 residues. Trimming removed 2 bases from V and 6 bases from J; junction bases left unmatched: 6. The germline gives CDR1 MNHNY, CDR2 SVGAGI (reference sequence). The CDR3 DNA follows: TGTGCCAGCAGTTACCGCGACAGGGACGCTGAAGCTTTCTTT. Its protein product is CASSYRDRDAEAFF.

This rearrangement joins TRBV6-5 to TRBJ2-2; D perhaps matches TRBD2 (7 bases). Per the germline V gene, CDR1 is MNHEY and CDR2 is SVGAGI. V was shortened by 0 bases and J by 6 bases, with 11 bases between the two germline ends. CDR3 length: 15 amino acids. CDR3: CASSYSGGRAGELFF. The CDR3 region has the DNA TGTGCCAGCAGTTACTCGGGGGGGCGGGCCGGGGAGCTGTTTTTT.

The V gene is TRBV19, the J gene TRBJ2-1; the D is unclear. V was shortened by 3 bases and J by 2 bases, with 11 bases between the two germline ends. The V gene's germline CDR1 is LNHDA and CDR2 SQIVND (reference sequence). The CDR3 has 15 residues. CDR3 in amino acids: CASSIPDGAYNEQFF. The DNA of the CDR3 is TGTGCCAGTAGTATCCCGGACGGAGCCTACAATGAGCAGTTCTTC.

This clonotype was seen more than once but under ten times. The chain links TRBV27 to TRBJ2-7, with D perhaps TRBD2 (6 bases). Per the germline V gene, CDR1 is MNHEY and CDR2 is SMNVEV (reference sequence). Trimming shortened V by 3 bases and J by 5 bases, and 11 bases separated the two germline ends. This CDR3 is built from 13 residues. CDR3 loop: CASSFTGGNEQYF. Here the CDR3 DNA reads TGTGCCAGCAGTTTTACCGGGGGTAACGAGCAGTACTTC.

The chain recombines TRBV30 with TRBJ2-3; 8 bases match TRBD2. This CDR3 spans 14 amino acids. Germline CDR1 is GTSNPN and CDR2 is SVGIG (reference sequence). V lost 3 bases, J lost 1 base, and 3 bases stayed unmatched. The CDR3 sequence is CAWRAAGGTDTQYF. The DNA for the CDR3 is TGTGCCTGGAGGGCAGCGGGGGGCACAGATACGCAGTATTTT.

The rearrangement links TRBV6-4 to TRBJ1-1; 9 bases align to TRBD1. With 5 bases clipped from V and 0 bases from J, the junction kept 7 bases outside the gene matches. Germline values: CDR1 MRHNA, CDR2 SNTAGT. The CDR3 consists of 16 residues. The CDR3 bases are TGTGCCAGCAGTACCCAACAGGGGGCGATGAACACTGAAGCTTTCTTT. Amino acid sequence: CASSTQQGAMNTEAFF.

The genes are TRBV12-3 or TRBV12-4 and TRBJ2-2; 7 nucleotides match TRBD1. CDR3 length: 14 amino acids. The CDR3 here is CASGQTGSTGELFF. Here the CDR3 DNA reads TGTGCTAGTGGCCAGACAGGGTCGACCGGGGAGCTGTTTTTT.

The V and J genes are TRBV7-2 and TRBJ2-3; perhaps TRBD2 as D (5 bases). Trimming stripped 5 bases from V and 2 bases from J, with 11 bases between. This CDR3 is 14 amino acids long. Germline values: CDR1 SGHTA, CDR2 FQGNSA. This CDR3 reads CASSRGLITDTQYF. Written as DNA, the CDR3 is TGTGCCAGCAGCCGCGGACTCATCACAGATACGCAGTATTTT.

The genes are TRBV5-1 and TRBJ1-1, with 8 bases aligning to TRBD1. The CDR3 spans 14 residues. Germline values: CDR1 SGHRS, CDR2 YFSETQ. After removal of 4 bases from V and 3 bases from J, the junction contained 5 bases not matched to a gene. CDR3 DNA sequence: TGCGCCAGCAGCCCCATGACAGGGGACACTGAAGCTTTCTTT. Translation gives CASSPMTGDTEAFF.

The V and J genes are TRBV10-1 and TRBJ1-6; perhaps TRBD1 as D (5 bases). The V gene lost 2 bases and the J gene lost 9 bases, with 11 bases spanning the gap. This CDR3 is built from 14 residues. Germline V gene lookup returns CDR1 WNHNN and CDR2 SYGVQD (reference sequence). CDR3 nucleotides: TGCGCCAGCAGTGAGGAACCCGGGGGTTCACCCCTCCACTTT. Protein sequence: CASSEEPGGSPLHF.

V is TRBV27 and J is TRBJ2-7; tentatively, D is TRBD1 (6 bases). The V and J ends lost 9 bases and 3 bases respectively, with 9 bases between them. Germline assignment: CDR1 MNHEY and CDR2 SMNVEV (reference sequence). The CDR3 has 11 residues. CDR3 DNA sequence: TGTGCCAGTGAACAGGGCTACGAGCAGTACTTC. This encodes CASEQGYEQYF.

There are many counts of this clonotype. The J gene is TRBJ2-6, the V gene TRBV2; D unclear. V lost 3 bases and J lost 1, with 13 bases in between. The V gene's germline CDR1 is SNHLY and CDR2 FYNNEI. The CDR3 runs 17 residues. Here the CDR3 DNA reads TGTGCCAGCAGTGATGCGTTAGCAGGATCTGGGGCCAACGTCCTGACTTTC. It encodes CASSDALAGSGANVLTF.

This rearrangement joins TRBV7-2 to TRBJ2-2; a possible D gene is TRBD1 (6 bases). The length of the CDR3 is 15 residues. Germline values: CDR1 SGHTA, CDR2 FQGNSA. V lost 5 bases and J 2 bases, leaving 12 bases between the germline ends. The CDR3 nucleotides read TGTGCCAGCAGCCAACAGGGATCCAACACCGGGGAGCTGTTTTTT. This encodes CASSQQGSNTGELFF.

CDR3 DNA sequence: TGTGCCACCACCAATGGGACTGGCGGGAGGAAGCAGTTCTTC. This translates into CATTNGTGGRKQFF. V and J are TRBV15 and TRBJ2-5, with TRBD2 matching over 8 bases. The DNA end is more similar to TRBJ2-1, so the J call may be wrong. The CDR3 consists of 14 residues. Germline loops: CDR1 LNHNV, CDR2 YYDKDF (reference sequence).

This clonotype occurred a few times. The chain recombines TRBV5-1 with TRBJ1-1, with 8 bases fitting TRBD1. V was pared by 4 bases and J by 5 bases, with 10 bases of the junction left unmatched. Germline V lookup: CDR1 SGHRS, CDR2 YFSETQ. The CDR3 sequence is 15 residues long. The CDR3 loop reads CASSTAGQAKTEAFF. The CDR3 nucleotides are TGCGCCAGCAGCACCGCGGGACAGGCTAAAACTGAAGCTTTCTTT.

V is TRBV2 and J is TRBJ1-1, with no clear D. The CDR3 sequence is 13 residues long. Trimming removed 6 bases at V and 3 bases at J, with 11 bases between. Germline V gives CDR1 SNHLY, CDR2 FYNNEI. Here the CDR3 DNA reads TGTGCCAGCAGCTTTTGGGTCGACACTGAAGCTTTCTTT. Its translation is CASSFWVDTEAFF.

As concerns this clonotype: A clone one base away is much larger, so this may be a read error. The V gene is TRBV10-1, the J gene TRBJ2-2; no firm D call. The germline V gene encodes CDR1 WNHNN and CDR2 SYGVQD (reference sequence). The CDR3 contains 12 residues. Trimming left V 1 base short and J 4 bases short, with 1 base between. The DNA for the CDR3 is TGCGCCAGCAGTGAGTGCACCGGGGAGCTGTTTTTT. Its translation: CASSECTGELFF.

V gene TRBV30 combines with J gene TRBJ2-7; 7 bases are shared with TRBD1. The V gene's germline CDR1 is GTSNPN and CDR2 SVGIG (reference sequence). With V trimmed by 2 bases and J by 3 bases, 10 bases remained unmatched. The CDR3 runs 15 residues. CDR3 region: CAWSIPGQPLYEQYF. For the CDR3, the DNA is TGTGCCTGGAGTATCCCGGGACAGCCCCTCTACGAGCAGTACTTC.

This clonotype was seen a handful of times. This sequence joins TRBV7-2 and TRBJ2-3; D is perhaps TRBD2 (5 bases). V was pared by 5 bases and J by 5 bases, with 17 bases between. Germline loops: CDR1 SGHTA, CDR2 FQGNSA. CDR3 length: 15 residues. The CDR3 DNA reads TGTGCCAGCAGCGCACTTCTGGAGGTCAGAGATACGCAGTATTTT. Translated, it gives CASSALLEVRDTQYF.